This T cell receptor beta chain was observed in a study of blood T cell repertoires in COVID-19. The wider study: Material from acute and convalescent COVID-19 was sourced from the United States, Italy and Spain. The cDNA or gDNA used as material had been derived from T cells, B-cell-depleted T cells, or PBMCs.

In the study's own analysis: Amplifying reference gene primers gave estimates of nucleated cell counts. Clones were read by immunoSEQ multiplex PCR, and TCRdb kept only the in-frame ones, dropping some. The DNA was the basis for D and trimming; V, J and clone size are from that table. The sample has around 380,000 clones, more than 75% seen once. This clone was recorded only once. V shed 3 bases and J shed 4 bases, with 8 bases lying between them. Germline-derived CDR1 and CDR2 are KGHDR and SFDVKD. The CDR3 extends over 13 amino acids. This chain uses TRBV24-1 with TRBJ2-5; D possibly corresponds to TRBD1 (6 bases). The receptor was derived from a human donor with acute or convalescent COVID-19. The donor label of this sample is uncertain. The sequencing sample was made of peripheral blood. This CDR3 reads CATSDRTAETQYF. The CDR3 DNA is TGTGCCACCAGTGATAGGACAGCAGAGACCCAGTACTTC.